This T cell receptor beta chain is drawn from a study of Graves' ophthalmopathy and Graves' hyperthyroidism. In this sample, this clonotype turned up many times. Beta-chain TCR CDR3 regions were amplified from RNA transcripts. The first-round RT-PCR employed HTBI primers together with the Qiagen OneStep RT-PCR kit. A multiplex PCR was then performed as the second round. TCRdb fed the multiplex PCR reads into MiXCR, producing one record per CDR3 protein. The table has 150,000 or so distinct CDR3 sequences, approximately 40% seen once; the top ten hold roughly 9%. The study excluded patients with other autoimmune diseases, uncontrolled infections, pregnancy or lactation. Clinical symptoms, serum thyroxine, TRAb, thyroid ultrasound and orbital computed tomography formed the basis of diagnosis. Someone took the PBMCs out of less than 11 ml of fresh peripheral blood. The germline CDR1 and CDR2 sequences are MDHEN and SYDVKM. This CDR3 is built from 16 residues. The V segment lost 1 base and the J segment 4 bases; nucleotides outside the gene matches: 7.

The chain employs TRBV28 and TRBJ1-1, with 9 bases fitting TRBD1. The sample consisted of peripheral blood. This receptor was taken from a man between 25 and 39 years old with Graves' ophthalmopathy. The CDR3 DNA sequence: TGTGCCAGCAGTTTATTTGGGACAGGGAAGTCCACTGAAGCTTTCTTT. Encoded protein: CASSLFGTGKSTEAFF.